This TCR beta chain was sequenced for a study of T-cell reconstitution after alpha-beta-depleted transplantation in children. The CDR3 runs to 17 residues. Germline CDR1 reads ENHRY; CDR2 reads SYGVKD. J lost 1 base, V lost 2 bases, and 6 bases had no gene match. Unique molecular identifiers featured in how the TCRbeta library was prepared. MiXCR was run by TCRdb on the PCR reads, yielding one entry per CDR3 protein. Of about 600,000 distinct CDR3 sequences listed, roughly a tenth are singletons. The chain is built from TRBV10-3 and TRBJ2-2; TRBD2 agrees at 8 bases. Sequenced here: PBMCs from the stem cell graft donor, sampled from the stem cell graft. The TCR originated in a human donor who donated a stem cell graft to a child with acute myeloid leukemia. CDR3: CAISEGVAGMNTGELFF. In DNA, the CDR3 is TGTGCCATCAGTGAGGGGGTAGCGGGGATGAACACCGGGGAGCTGTTTTTT.